Ten or more counts support the clone carrying this TCR beta chain. V gave up 0 bases and J gave up 5 bases, with 12 bases separating them. This CDR3 has 15 residues. Germline CDR1 is SGDLS and CDR2 is YYNGEE. The data stem from a study of CD8+CD57+ T cells in acquired aplastic anemia. The template for TCR beta VDJ and CDR3 sequence profiling was genomic DNA. MiXCR, run by TCRdb on the reads, gives a single entry per CDR3 protein. The table lists 300,000 or so distinct CDR3 sequences, approximately 55% of them singletons. The rearrangement joins TRBV9 to TRBJ2-4; D gene ambiguous. This sequence originates from a human donor with severe aplastic anemia or a healthy control (not recorded which). Sequenced material: sorted CD4+, CD8+, or CD8+CD57+ T cells (not recorded which) from PBMCs. CDR3 bases: TGTGCCAGCAGCGTAGGTCCGGCTAGTCAAAACATTCAGTACTTC. Its protein is CASSVGPASQNIQYF. The entire variable domain, with the rest obtained from reference TRBV9 and TRBJ2-4, is as follows: DSGVTQTPKHLITATGQRVTLRCSPRSGDLSVYWYQQSLDQGLQFLIQYYNGEERAKGNILERFSAQQFPDLHSELNLSSLELGDSALYFCASSVGPASQNIQYFGAGTRLSVL.